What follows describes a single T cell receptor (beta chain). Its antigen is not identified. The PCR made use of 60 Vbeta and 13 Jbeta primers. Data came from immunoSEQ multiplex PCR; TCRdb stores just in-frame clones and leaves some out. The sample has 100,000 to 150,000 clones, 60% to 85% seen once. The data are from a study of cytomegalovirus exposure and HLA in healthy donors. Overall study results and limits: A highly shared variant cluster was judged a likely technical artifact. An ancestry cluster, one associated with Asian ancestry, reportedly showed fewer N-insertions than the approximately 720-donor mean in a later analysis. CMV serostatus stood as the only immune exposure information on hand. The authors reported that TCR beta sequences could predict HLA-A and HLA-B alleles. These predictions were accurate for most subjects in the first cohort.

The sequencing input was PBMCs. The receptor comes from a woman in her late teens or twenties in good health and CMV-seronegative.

CDR3 sequence (DNA): TGCAGTGCTAGCAGGGCCTACGAGCAGTACTTC. Encoded protein: CSASRAYEQYF. J is TRBJ2-7 and V is TRBV20-1, with a tentative D call TRBD1 (5 bases). Germline V gives CDR1 DFQATT, CDR2 SNEGSKA (reference sequence). Trimming took off 3 bases at V and 2 bases at J, with 5 bases between the two ends. The CDR3 loop spans 11 amino acids.